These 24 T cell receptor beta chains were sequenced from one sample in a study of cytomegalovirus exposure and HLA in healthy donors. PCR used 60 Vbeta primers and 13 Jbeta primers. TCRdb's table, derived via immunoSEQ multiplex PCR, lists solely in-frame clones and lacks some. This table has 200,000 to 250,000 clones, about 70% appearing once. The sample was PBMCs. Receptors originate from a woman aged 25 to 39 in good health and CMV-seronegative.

CDR3 in amino acids: CASSLAGQGYQPQHF. The CDR3 region has the DNA TGTGCCAGCAGCCTGGCGGGACAGGGTTATCAGCCCCAGCATTTT. The chain carries TRBV7-9 and TRBJ1-5; 9 bases are a match to TRBD1. CDR3 length: 15 residues. The germline V gene has CDR1 SEHNR and CDR2 FQNEAQ (reference sequence). With 5 bases clipped from V and 5 bases from J, the junction kept 7 bases outside the gene matches.

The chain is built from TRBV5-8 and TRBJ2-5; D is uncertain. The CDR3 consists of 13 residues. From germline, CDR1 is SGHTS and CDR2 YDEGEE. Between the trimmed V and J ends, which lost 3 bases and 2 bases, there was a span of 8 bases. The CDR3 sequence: CASSSGFQETQYF. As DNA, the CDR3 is TGTGCCAGCAGCTCCGGGTTTCAAGAGACCCAGTACTTC. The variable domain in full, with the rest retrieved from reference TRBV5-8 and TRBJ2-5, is EAGVTQSPTHLIKTRGQQATLRCSPISGHTSVYWYQQALGLGLQFLLWYDEGEERNRGNFPPRFSGRQFPNYSSELNVNALELEDSALYLCASSSGFQETQYFGPGTRLLVL.

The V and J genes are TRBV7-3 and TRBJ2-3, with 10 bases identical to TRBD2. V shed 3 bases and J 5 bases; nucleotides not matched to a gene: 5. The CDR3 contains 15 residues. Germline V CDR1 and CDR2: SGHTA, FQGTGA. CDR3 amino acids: CASSFSGGARDTQYF. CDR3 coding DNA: TGTGCCAGCAGCTTCAGCGGGGGGGCTAGAGATACGCAGTATTTT.

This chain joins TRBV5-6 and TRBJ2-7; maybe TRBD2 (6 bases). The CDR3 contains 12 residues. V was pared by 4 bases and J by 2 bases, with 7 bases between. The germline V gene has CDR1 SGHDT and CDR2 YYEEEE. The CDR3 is CASSIAAYEQYF. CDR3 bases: TGTGCCAGCAGCATAGCGGCCTACGAGCAGTACTTC.

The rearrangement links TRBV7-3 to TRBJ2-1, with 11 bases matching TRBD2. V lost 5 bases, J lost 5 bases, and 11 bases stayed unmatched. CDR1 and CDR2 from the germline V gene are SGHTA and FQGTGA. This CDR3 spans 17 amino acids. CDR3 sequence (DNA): TGTGCCAGCAGCCCGTACGGGACTAGCGGACCCGACAATGAGCAGTTCTTC. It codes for CASSPYGTSGPDNEQFF.

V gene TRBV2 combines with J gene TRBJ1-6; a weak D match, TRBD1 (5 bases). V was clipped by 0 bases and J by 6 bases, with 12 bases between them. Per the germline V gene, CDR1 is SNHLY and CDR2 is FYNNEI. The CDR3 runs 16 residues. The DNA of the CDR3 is TGTGCCAGCAGTGAAGCGCTGGGGCCTTTTAATTCACCCCTCCACTTT. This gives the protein CASSEALGPFNSPLHF.

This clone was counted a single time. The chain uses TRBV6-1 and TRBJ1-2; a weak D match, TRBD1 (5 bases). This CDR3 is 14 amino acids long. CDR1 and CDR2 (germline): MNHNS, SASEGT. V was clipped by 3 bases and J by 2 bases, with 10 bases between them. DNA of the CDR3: TGTGCCAGCAGTGAGACAGCTATGAACTATGGCTACACCTTC. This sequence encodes CASSETAMNYGYTF.

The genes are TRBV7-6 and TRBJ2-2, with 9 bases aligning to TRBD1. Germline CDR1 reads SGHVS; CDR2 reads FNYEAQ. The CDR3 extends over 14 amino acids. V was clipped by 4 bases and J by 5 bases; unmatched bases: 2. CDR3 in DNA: TGTGCCAGCAGCTCGACAGGGGGTACCGGGGAGCTGTTTTTT. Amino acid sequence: CASSSTGGTGELFF.

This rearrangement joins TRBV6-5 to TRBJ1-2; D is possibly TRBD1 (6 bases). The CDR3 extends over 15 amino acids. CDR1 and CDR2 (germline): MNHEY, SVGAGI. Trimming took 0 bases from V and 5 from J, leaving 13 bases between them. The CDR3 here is CASSYSRGNLYGYTF. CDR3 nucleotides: TGTGCCAGCAGTTACTCTAGGGGGAATCTATATGGCTACACCTTC.

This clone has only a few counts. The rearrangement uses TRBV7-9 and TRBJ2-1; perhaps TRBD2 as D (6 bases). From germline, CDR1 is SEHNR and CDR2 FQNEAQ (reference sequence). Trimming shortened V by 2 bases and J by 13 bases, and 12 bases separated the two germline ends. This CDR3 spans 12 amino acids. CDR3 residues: CASSLPGLVQFF. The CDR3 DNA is TGTGCCAGCAGCTTACCGGGACTCGTACAGTTCTTC.

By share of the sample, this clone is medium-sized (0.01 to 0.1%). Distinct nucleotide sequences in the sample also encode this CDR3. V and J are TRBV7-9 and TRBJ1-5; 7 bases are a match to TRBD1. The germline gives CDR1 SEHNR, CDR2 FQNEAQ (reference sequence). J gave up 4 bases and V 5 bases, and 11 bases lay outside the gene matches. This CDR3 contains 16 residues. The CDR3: CASSRSGQLPNQPQHF. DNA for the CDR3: TGTGCCAGCAGCCGTTCGGGACAGCTACCTAATCAGCCCCAGCATTTT.

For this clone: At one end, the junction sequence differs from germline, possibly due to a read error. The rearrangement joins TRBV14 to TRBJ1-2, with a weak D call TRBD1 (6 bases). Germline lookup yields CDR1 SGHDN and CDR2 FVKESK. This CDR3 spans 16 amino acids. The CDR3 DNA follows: TGTGCCAGCAGCCGACTTTCGGACAGTCCACTTTACGGGTACATCTTC. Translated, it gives CASSRLSDSPLYGYIF.

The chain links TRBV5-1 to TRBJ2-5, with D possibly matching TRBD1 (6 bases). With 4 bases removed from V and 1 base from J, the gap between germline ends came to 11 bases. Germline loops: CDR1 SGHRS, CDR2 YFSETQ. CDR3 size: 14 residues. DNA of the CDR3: TGCGCCAGCAGCACAGGGAGTCCCCAAGAGACCCAGTACTTC. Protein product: CASSTGSPQETQYF.

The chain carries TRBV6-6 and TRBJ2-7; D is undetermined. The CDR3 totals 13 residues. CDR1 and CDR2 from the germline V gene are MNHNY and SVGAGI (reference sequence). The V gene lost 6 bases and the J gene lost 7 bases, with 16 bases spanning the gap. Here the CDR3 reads CASRVIQRGEQYF. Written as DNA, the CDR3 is TGTGCCAGCAGGGTCATACAAAGAGGAGAGCAGTACTTC.

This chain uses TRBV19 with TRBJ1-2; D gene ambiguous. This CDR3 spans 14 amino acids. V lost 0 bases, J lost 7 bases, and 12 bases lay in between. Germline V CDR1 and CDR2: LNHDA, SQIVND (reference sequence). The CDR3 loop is CASSIDTALGGYTF. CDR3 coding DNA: TGTGCCAGTAGTATAGATACAGCTCTGGGTGGCTACACCTTC.

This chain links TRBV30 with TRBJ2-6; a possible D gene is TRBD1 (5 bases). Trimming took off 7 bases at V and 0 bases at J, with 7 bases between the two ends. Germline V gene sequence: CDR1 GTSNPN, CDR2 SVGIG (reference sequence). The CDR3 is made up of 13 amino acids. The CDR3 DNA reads TGTGCCTACAGGAGCTCTGGGGCCAACGTCCTGACTTTC. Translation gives CAYRSSGANVLTF. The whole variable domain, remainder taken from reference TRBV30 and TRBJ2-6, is SQTIHQWPATLVQPVGSPLSLECTVEGTSNPNLYWYRQAAGRGLQLLFYSVGIGQISSEVPQNLSASRPQDRQFILSSKKLLLSDSGFYLCAYRSSGANVLTFGAGSRLTVL.

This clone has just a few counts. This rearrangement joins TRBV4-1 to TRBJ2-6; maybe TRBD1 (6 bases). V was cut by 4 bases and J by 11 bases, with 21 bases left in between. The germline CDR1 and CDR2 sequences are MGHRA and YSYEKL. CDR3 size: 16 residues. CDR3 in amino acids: CASSLQRDIAVHVLTF. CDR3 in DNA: TGCGCCAGCAGCCTACAACGGGACATCGCCGTTCACGTCCTGACTTTC.

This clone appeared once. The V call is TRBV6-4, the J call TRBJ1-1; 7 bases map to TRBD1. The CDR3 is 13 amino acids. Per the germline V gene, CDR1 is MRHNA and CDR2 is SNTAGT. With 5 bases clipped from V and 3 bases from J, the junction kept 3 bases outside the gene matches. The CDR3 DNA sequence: TGTGCCAGCAGTTATGGACAGGACACTGAAGCTTTCTTT. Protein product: CASSYGQDTEAFF.

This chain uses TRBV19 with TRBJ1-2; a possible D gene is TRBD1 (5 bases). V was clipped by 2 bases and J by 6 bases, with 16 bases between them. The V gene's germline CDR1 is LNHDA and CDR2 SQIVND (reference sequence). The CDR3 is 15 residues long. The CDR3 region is CASSIIGGGMDGYTF. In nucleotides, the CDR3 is TGTGCCAGTAGTATAATTGGGGGAGGAATGGATGGCTACACCTTC.

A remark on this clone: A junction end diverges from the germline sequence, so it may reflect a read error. The CDR3 DNA sequence: TGTGCCAGCAGCCCGGACGGGATTATGCACTTC. Translating it yields CASSPDGIMHF. The chain joins TRBV2 to TRBJ2-5, with D possibly TRBD2 on 5 matching bases. This CDR3 contains 11 residues. CDR1 and CDR2 (germline): SNHLY, FYNNEI.

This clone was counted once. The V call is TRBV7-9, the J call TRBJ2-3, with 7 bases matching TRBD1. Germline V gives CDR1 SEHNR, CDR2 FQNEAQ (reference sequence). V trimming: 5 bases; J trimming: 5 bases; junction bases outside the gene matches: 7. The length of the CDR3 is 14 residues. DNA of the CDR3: TGTGCCAGCAGCCCCGACAGGGCAAAAGATACGCAGTATTTT. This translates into CASSPDRAKDTQYF.

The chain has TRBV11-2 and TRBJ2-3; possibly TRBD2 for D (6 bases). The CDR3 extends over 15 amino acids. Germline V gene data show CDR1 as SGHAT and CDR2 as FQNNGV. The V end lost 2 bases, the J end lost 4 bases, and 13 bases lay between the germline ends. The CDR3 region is CASSLSRLVSDTQYF. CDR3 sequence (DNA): TGTGCCAGCAGCTTATCCCGACTAGTTTCAGATACGCAGTATTTT.

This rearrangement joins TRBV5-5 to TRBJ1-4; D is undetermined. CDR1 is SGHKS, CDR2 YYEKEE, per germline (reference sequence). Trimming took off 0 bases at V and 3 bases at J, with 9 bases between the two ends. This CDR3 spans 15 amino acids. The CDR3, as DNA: TGTGCCAGCAGCTTGGGCGGGGAGTCTAATGAAAAACTGTTTTTT. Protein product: CASSLGGESNEKLFF. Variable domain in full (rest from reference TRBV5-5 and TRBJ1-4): DAGVTQSPTHLIKTRGQQVTLRCSPISGHKSVSWYQQVLGQGPQFIFQYYEKEERGRGNFPDRFSARQFPNYSSELNVNALLLGDSALYLCASSLGGESNEKLFFGSGTQLSVL.

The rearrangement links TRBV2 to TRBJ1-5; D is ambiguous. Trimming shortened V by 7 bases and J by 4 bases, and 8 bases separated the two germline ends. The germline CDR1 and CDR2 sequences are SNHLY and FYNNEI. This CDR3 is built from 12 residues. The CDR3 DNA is TGTGCCAGCACAATCCCAAATCAGCCCCAGCATTTT. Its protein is CASTIPNQPQHF.